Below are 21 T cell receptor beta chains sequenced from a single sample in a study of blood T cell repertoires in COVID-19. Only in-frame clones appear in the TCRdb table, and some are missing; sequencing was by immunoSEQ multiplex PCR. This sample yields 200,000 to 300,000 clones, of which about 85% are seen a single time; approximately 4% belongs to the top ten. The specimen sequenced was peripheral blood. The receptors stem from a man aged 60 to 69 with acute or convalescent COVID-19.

In nucleotides, the CDR3 is TGTGCCACCAGTGATTCGGGCGGGGGCCAACTCTACAATGAGCAGTTCTTC. Protein product: CATSDSGGGQLYNEQFF. V is TRBV24-1 and J is TRBJ2-1; weak D call: TRBD2 (7 bases). The CDR3 has 17 residues. Germline-derived CDR1 and CDR2 are KGHDR and SFDVKD. The ends were cut back, 2 bases at V and 3 bases at J, with 16 bases in the middle.

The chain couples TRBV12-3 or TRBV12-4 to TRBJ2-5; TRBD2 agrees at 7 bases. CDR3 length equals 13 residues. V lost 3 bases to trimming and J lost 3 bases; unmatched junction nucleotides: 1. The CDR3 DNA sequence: TGTGCCAGCAGTTTTGGGGGGGAAGAGACCCAGTACTTC. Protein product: CASSFGGEETQYF.

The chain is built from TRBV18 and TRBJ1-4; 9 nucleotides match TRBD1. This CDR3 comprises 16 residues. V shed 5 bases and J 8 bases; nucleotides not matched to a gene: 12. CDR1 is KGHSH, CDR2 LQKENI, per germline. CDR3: CASSARTGGAREKLFF. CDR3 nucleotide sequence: TGTGCCAGCTCAGCGCGTACAGGGGGCGCGCGGGAAAAACTGTTTTTT. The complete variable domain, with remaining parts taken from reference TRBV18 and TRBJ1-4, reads NAGVMQNPRHLVRRRGQEARLRCSPMKGHSHVYWYRQLPEEGLKFMVYLQKENIIDESGMPKERFSAEFPKEGPSILRIQQVVRGDSAAYFCASSARTGGAREKLFFGSGTQLSVL.

CDR3 bases: TGTGCCAGCAGTGATTTAAGGGGGCCCACTGAAGCTTTCTTT. Its translation: CASSDLRGPTEAFF. The V and J genes are TRBV25-1 and TRBJ1-1; 7 nucleotides match TRBD1. This CDR3 has 14 residues. Germline V gene lookup returns CDR1 MGHDK and CDR2 SYGVNS. J gave up 4 bases and V 3 bases, and 5 bases lay outside the gene matches.

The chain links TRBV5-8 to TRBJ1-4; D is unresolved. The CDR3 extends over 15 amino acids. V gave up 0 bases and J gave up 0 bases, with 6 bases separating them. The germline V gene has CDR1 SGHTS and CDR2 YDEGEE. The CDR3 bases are TGTGCCAGCAGCTTGGGGCTAGCAACTAATGAAAAACTGTTTTTT. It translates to CASSLGLATNEKLFF.

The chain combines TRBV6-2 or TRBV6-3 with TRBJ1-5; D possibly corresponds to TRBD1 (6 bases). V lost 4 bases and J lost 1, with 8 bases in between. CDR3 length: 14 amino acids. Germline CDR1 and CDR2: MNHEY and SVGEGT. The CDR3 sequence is CASSSQGSNQPQHF. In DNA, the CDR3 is TGTGCCAGCAGTTCCCAGGGGAGCAATCAGCCCCAGCATTTT.

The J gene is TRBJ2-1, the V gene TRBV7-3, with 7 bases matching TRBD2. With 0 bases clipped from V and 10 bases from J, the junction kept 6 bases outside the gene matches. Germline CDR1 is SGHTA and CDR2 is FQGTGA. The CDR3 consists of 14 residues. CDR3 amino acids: CASSLTREASEQFF. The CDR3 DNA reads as TGTGCCAGCAGCTTAACCCGGGAGGCTAGCGAGCAGTTCTTC.

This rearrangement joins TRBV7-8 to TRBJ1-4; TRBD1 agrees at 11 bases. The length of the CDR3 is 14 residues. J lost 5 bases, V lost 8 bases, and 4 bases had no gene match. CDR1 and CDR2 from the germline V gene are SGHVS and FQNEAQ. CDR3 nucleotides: TGTGCCAGCCTAGGGACAGGGGGAAATGAAAAACTGTTTTTT. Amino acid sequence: CASLGTGGNEKLFF.

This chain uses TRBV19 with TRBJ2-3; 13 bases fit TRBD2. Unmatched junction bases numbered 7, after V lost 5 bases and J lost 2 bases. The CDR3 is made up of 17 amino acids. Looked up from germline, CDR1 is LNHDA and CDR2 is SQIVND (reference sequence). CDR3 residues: CASSARLAGGSTDTQYF. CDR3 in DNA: TGTGCCAGTAGTGCGCGACTAGCGGGGGGATCCACAGATACGCAGTATTTT.

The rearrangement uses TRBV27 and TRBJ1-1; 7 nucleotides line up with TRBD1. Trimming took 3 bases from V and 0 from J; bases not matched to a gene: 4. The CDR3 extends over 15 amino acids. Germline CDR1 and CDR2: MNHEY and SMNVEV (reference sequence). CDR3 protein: CASSLSTGLNTEAFF. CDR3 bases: TGTGCCAGCAGTTTGTCGACAGGGCTGAACACTGAAGCTTTCTTT.

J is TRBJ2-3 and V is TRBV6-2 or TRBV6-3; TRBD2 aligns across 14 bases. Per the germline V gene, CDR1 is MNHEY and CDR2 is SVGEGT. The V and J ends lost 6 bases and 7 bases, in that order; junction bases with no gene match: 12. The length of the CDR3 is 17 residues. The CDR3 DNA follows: TGTGCCAGCAGCCCCCGACTAGCGGGAGGGCGGAGGTATACGCAGTATTTT. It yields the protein CASSPRLAGGRRYTQYF.

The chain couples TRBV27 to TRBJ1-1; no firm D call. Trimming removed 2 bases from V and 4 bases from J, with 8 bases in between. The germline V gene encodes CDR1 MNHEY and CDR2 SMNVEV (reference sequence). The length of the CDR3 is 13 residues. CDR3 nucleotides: TGTGCCAGCAGTTTACGGTTCGTCACTGAAGCTTTCTTT. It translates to CASSLRFVTEAFF.

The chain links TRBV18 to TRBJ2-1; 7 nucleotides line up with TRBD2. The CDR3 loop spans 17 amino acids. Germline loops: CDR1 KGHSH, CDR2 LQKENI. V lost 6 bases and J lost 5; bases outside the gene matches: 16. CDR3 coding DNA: TGTGCCAGCTCCCTACCTCTCCTAGCGGCTCACAACAATGAGCAGTTCTTC. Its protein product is CASSLPLLAAHNNEQFF.

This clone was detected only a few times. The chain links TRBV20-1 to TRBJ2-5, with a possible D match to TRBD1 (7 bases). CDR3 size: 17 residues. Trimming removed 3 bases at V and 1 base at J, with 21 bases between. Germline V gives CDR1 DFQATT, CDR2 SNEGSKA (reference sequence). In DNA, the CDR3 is TGCAGTGCTAGTAACCCCGCCGCAGGGGGGTTCCAAGAGACCCAGTACTTC. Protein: CSASNPAAGGFQETQYF.

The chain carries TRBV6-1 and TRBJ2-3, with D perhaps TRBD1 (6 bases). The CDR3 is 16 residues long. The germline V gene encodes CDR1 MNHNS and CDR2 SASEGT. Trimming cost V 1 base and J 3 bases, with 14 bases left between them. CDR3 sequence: CASSEDDRRLTDTQYF. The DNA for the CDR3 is TGTGCCAGCAGTGAAGACGACAGGCGACTAACAGATACGCAGTATTTT.

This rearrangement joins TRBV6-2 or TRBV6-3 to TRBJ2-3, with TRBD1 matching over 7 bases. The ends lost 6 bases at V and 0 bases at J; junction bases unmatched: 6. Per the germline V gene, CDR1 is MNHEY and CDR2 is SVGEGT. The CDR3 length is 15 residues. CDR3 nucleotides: TGTGCCAGCAGCATGGGACAGACAAGCACAGATACGCAGTATTTT. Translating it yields CASSMGQTSTDTQYF.

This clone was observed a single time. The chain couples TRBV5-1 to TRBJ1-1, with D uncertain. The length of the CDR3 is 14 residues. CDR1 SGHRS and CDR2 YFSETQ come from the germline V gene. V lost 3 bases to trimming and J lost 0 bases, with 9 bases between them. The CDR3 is CASSWGGMNTEAFF. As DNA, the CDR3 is TGCGCCAGCAGCTGGGGAGGGATGAACACTGAAGCTTTCTTT.

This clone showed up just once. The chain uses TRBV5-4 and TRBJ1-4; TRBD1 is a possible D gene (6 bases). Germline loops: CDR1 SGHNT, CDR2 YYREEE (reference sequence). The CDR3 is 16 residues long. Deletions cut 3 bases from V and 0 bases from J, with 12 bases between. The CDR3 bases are TGTGCCAGCAGCTCCACAGGGAATGCAACTAATGAAAAACTGTTTTTT. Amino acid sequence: CASSSTGNATNEKLFF.

In DNA, the CDR3 is TGTGCCATCAGTGGGGCACTCCAAGAGACCCAGTACTTC. Encoded protein: CAISGALQETQYF. This chain uses TRBV10-3 with TRBJ2-5; D is unresolved. Germline CDR1 and CDR2: ENHRY and SYGVKD. V was cut by 4 bases and J by 1 base, with 7 bases left in between. CDR3 length: 13 amino acids.

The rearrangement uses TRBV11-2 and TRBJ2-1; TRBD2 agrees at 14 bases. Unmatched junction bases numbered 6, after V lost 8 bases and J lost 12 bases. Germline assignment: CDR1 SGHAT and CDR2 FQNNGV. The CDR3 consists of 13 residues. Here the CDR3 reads CASSGLAGVVQFF. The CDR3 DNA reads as TGTGCCAGCTCGGGACTAGCGGGAGTGGTGCAGTTCTTC.

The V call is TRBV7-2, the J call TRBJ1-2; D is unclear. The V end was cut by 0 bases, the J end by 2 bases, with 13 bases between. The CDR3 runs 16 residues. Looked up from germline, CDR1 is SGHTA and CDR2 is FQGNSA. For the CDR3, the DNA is TGTGCCAGCAGCTTAGCGCTCGCGGGATGGAACTATGGCTACACCTTC. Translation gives CASSLALAGWNYGYTF.